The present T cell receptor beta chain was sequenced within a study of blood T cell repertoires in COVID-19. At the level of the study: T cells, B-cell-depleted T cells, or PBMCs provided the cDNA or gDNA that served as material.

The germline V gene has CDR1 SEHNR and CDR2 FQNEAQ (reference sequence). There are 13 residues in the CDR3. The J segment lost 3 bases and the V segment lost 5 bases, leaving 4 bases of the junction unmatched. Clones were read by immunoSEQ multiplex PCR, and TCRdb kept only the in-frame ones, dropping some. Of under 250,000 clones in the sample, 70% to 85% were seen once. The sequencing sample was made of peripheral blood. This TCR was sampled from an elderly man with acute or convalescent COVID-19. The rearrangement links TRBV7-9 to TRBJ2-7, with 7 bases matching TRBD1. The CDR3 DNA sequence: TGTGCCAGCAGCAACCGGGACAGCTACGAGCAGTACTTC. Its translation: CASSNRDSYEQYF.